These 19 T cell receptor beta chains were all obtained from the same sample, sequenced in a study of cytomegalovirus exposure and HLA in healthy donors. The PCR ran on 60 Vbeta and 13 Jbeta primers. Libraries were prepared by immunoSEQ multiplex PCR; TCRdb keeps only in-frame clonotypes and omits some of them. The data show 85,000 to 130,000 clones, roughly a tenth seen once. Sequenced input: PBMCs. These receptors all come from a man between 40 and 49 years old in good health and CMV-seropositive.

There are a few counts of this clone. The rearrangement joins TRBV5-1 to TRBJ1-2; the D is unclear. Trimming stripped 4 bases from V and 8 bases from J, with 15 bases between. The CDR3 consists of 13 residues. The germline gives CDR1 SGHRS, CDR2 YFSETQ. The CDR3 region has the DNA TGCGCCAGCAGCCGTTCCATGGGCCAGGGCTACACCTTC. It encodes CASSRSMGQGYTF.

The J gene is TRBJ2-1, the V gene TRBV28, with 9 bases lining up with TRBD1. Germline assignment: CDR1 MDHEN and CDR2 SYDVKM. Losses at the gene ends were 7 bases for V and 8 bases for J; bases not matched to a gene: 24. CDR3 length: 19 residues. This CDR3 is CASTLFLTGGGGSRDEQFF. In DNA form, the CDR3 reads TGTGCCAGCACACTGTTTCTAACAGGGGGCGGCGGGAGTCGGGATGAGCAGTTCTTC.

This clone showed up just a few times. The chain joins TRBV6-5 to TRBJ2-7; TRBD2 is a possible D gene (5 bases). Trimming removed 6 bases from V and 3 bases from J, with 12 bases in between. This CDR3 is built from 13 residues. Germline CDR1 reads MNHEY; CDR2 reads SVGAGI. The chain's CDR3 is CASSTRGFYEQYF. The CDR3 coding sequence is TGTGCCAGCAGCACTAGAGGGTTCTACGAGCAGTACTTC.

The gene calls are TRBV10-1 and TRBJ2-3; D gene ambiguous. V lost 3 bases and J lost 6, with 4 bases in between. The CDR3 has 11 amino acids. The germline V gene has CDR1 WNHNN and CDR2 SYGVQD (reference sequence). CDR3 DNA: TGCGCCAGCAGTGACGCGGATACGCAGTATTTT. This gives the protein CASSDADTQYF.

The chain combines TRBV9 with TRBJ2-5; 10 nucleotides match TRBD2. The CDR3 sequence is 19 residues long. Germline V CDR1 and CDR2: SGDLS, YYNGEE. The V segment lost 2 bases and the J segment 5 bases; nucleotides outside the gene matches: 18. CDR3 sequence (DNA): TGTGCCAGCAGCGTCTCTAGCGGGAGTACCATGGAAGGTTGGGAGACCCAGTACTTC. Translating it yields CASSVSSGSTMEGWETQYF.

This clone was counted only a few times. The chain has TRBV7-9 and TRBJ2-2; 10 nucleotides agree with TRBD2. Trimming cost V 5 bases and J 0 bases; bases outside gene matches: 9. This CDR3 has 18 amino acids. Germline CDR1 is SEHNR and CDR2 is FQNEAQ (reference sequence). CDR3 residues: CASSGRLAGLANTGELFF. CDR3 in DNA: TGTGCCAGCAGCGGGAGACTAGCGGGCCTCGCGAACACCGGGGAGCTGTTTTTT.

The chain carries TRBV10-2 and TRBJ2-5; 7 bases match TRBD1. The CDR3 contains 15 residues. Germline V gene sequence: CDR1 WSHSY, CDR2 SAAADI. The J segment lost 5 bases and the V segment lost 7 bases, leaving 13 bases of the junction unmatched. CDR3 DNA: TGCGCCAGCAATCGTCAGGGGGTCGTTACGGAGACCCAGTACTTC. Translated: CASNRQGVVTETQYF.

The genes are TRBV7-9 and TRBJ2-1; possible D gene TRBD2, 6 bases. V lost 0 bases and J 9 bases, leaving 12 bases between the germline ends. CDR1 and CDR2 (germline): SEHNR, FQNEAQ (reference sequence). CDR3 length: 14 residues. CDR3: CASSLAGRRGEQFF. Written as DNA, the CDR3 is TGTGCCAGCAGCTTAGCGGGACGGAGGGGTGAGCAGTTCTTC.

J is TRBJ2-3 and V is TRBV9; 11 bases map to TRBD2. The CDR3 has 16 residues. The V gene end was trimmed by 0 bases and the J gene end by 5 bases; junction bases not matched to a gene: 5. The germline V gene has CDR1 SGDLS and CDR2 YYNGEE. The CDR3 DNA reads as TGTGCCAGCAGCGTAGATAGCGGGAGGGTGAAAGATACGCAGTATTTT. Translated: CASSVDSGRVKDTQYF.

The CDR3 here is CASSIQGQGEQYF. CDR3 sequence (DNA): TGTGCCAGCAGCATCCAGGGTCAAGGCGAGCAGTACTTC. The rearrangement links TRBV7-3 to TRBJ2-7; TRBD1 is a possible D gene (5 bases). The CDR3 runs 13 residues. Germline lookup yields CDR1 SGHTA and CDR2 FQGTGA. Deletions cut 5 bases from V and 6 bases from J, with 14 bases between.

This clone was seen a few times. V is TRBV7-3 and J is TRBJ2-3; a weak D match, TRBD1 (6 bases). The germline gives CDR1 SGHTA, CDR2 FQGTGA. Trimming took off 5 bases at V and 4 bases at J, with 10 bases between the two ends. CDR3 length: 13 residues. The CDR3 DNA reads TGTGCCAGCAGCATACAGGGATCAGATACGCAGTATTTT. Its translation: CASSIQGSDTQYF.

The chain uses TRBV6-5 and TRBJ2-1; 7 nucleotides match TRBD1. J gave up 1 base and V 4 bases, and 4 bases lay outside the gene matches. Germline assignment: CDR1 MNHEY and CDR2 SVGAGI. The CDR3 is 15 amino acids. This CDR3 reads CASSSGTASYNEQFF. The CDR3, as DNA: TGTGCCAGCAGTTCCGGGACAGCTTCCTACAATGAGCAGTTCTTC.

V gene TRBV15 combines with J gene TRBJ1-2; 8 nucleotides match TRBD1. Germline trimming cut 1 base from V and 6 bases from J; bases unmatched to any gene: 10. The CDR3 covers 16 residues. Per the germline V gene, CDR1 is LNHNV and CDR2 is YYDKDF (reference sequence). The CDR3 nucleotides read TGTGCCACCAGCAGAGGGTACAGGGGGTTGAATGATGGCTACACCTTC. It encodes CATSRGYRGLNDGYTF.

This clone came up a few times. The V gene is TRBV2, the J gene TRBJ2-5; 13 positions agree with TRBD2. The germline V gene has CDR1 SNHLY and CDR2 FYNNEI. The CDR3 loop spans 17 amino acids. V lost 0 bases, J lost 5 bases, and 6 bases stayed unmatched. This CDR3 reads CASSEAGLAGVRETQYF. For the CDR3, the DNA is TGTGCCAGCAGTGAAGCCGGACTAGCGGGAGTAAGGGAGACCCAGTACTTC.

This clone was found a few times. The V gene is TRBV29-1, the J gene TRBJ2-7; D perhaps matches TRBD2 (5 bases). V gave up 1 base and J gave up 4 bases, with 14 bases separating them. From germline, CDR1 is SQVTM and CDR2 ANQGSEA. There are 14 residues in the CDR3. CDR3: CSVEGTPGAYEQYF. As DNA, the CDR3 is TGCAGCGTTGAAGGGACTCCGGGTGCTTACGAGCAGTACTTC.

This clone was counted a few times. The chain recombines TRBV2 with TRBJ2-3; TRBD2 matches at 8 bases. The CDR3 has 15 amino acids. Germline CDR1 and CDR2: SNHLY and FYNNEI. The junction had 2 bases not matched to a gene; V was cut back by 2 bases and J by 1 base. CDR3 in amino acids: CASSELSGGTDTQYF. DNA for the CDR3: TGTGCCAGCAGTGAACTTAGCGGGGGCACAGATACGCAGTATTTT. Full variable domain (missing parts from reference TRBV2 and TRBJ2-3): EPEVTQTPSHQVTQMGQEVILRCVPISNHLYFYWYRQILGQKVEFLVSFYNNEISEKSEIFDDQFSVERPDGSNFTLKIRSTKLEDSAMYFCASSELSGGTDTQYFGPGTRLTVL.

The chain has TRBV14 and TRBJ2-7; TRBD1 matches 10 bases. This CDR3 has 17 residues. Per the germline V gene, CDR1 is SGHDN and CDR2 is FVKESK. V dropped 5 bases and J dropped 1; count of bases not matched to a gene: 11. This CDR3 reads CASSLSPGQGTSYEQYF. The CDR3, as DNA: TGTGCCAGCAGCTTAAGCCCGGGACAGGGGACTTCCTACGAGCAGTACTTC.

This clone was recorded a few times. This chain uses TRBV29-1 with TRBJ2-5, with 7 bases aligning to TRBD1. Germline V gene data show CDR1 as SQVTM and CDR2 as ANQGSEA. This CDR3 spans 15 amino acids. After removal of 4 bases from V and 5 bases from J, the junction contained 13 bases not matched to a gene. In DNA form, the CDR3 reads TGCAGCGTTGCCGGGACAGCCGGCCCTTCGGAGACCCAGTACTTC. Its translation: CSVAGTAGPSETQYF.

This clone was counted at least ten times. Compared with germline, one end of the junction differs, possibly owing to a read error. As DNA, the CDR3 is TGTGCCAGCAGTGGATACGGGACTAACATCCTCTTC. This gives the protein CASSGYGTNILF. J is TRBJ2-1 and V is TRBV6-1; TRBD2 agrees at 7 bases. Germline CDR1 reads MNHNS; CDR2 reads SASEGT. This CDR3 has 12 amino acids.